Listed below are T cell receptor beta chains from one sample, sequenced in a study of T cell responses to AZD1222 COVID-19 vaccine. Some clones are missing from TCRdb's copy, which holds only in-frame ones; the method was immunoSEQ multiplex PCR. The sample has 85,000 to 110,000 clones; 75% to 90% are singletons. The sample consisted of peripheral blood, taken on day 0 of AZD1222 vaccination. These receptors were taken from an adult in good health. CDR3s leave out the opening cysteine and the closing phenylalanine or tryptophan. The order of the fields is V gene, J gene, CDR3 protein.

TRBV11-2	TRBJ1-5	ASRRGRGRRFNQPQH
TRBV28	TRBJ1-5	ASNLLNQPQH
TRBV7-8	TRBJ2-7	ASDRRTGGYEQY
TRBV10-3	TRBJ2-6	AISEGGLAGANVLT
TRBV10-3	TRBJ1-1	AISLQGMTEAF
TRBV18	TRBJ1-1	ASSLLRGGTEAF
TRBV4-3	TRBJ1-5	ASSQGYNSNQPQH
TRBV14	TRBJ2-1	ASSPRLASNEQF
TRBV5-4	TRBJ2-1	VSSFPAQQF
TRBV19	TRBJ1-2	ASSPIANYGYT
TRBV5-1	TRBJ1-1	ASSLPDRGSEAF
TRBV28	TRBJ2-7	ASNSGQADEQY
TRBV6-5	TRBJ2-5	ASRITGMETQY
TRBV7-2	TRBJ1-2	ASSQAGTNGYT
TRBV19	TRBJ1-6	ASSISLADYNSPLH
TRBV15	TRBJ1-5	ATSRTGQGDWPQH
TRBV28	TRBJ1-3	ASSSRTGRTGNTIY
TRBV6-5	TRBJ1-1	ASRPTGGGYTEAF
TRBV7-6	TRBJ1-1	ASEGGLGTVNTEAF
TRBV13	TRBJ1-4	ASSEGQGNEKLF
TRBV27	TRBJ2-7	ASSPEIGPADYEQY
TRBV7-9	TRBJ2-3	ASSLLAGTDTQY
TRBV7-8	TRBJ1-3	ASSFRMGGSGNTIY
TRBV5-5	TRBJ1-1	ASTLNTEAF
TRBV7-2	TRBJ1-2	ASSLDGSMNGYT
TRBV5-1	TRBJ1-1	ASSLGGVTEAF
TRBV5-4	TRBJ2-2	ASSLAGTANTGELF
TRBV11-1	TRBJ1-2	ASRKDSSLYGYT
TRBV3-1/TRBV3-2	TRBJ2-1	ASSRYRSEQF
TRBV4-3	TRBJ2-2	ASSQWDRGSGELF
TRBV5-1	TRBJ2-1	ASSLTTDSYNEQF
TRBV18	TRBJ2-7	ASSPSGTMSYEQY
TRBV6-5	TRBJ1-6	ASSYTGTAYNSPLH
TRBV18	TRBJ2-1	ASSPVVAGPNNEQF
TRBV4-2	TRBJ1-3	ASSQVFGDRRLGMGNTIY
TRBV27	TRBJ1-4	ASSKRGSNEKLF
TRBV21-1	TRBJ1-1	ASSKVGQAEAF
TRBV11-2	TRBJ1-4	ASRTGEREKLF
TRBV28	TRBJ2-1	ASSSPGGHRDEQF
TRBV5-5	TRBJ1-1	ASSLHPGLGGAEAF
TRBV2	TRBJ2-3	ASSLLAESTDTQY
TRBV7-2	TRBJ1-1	ASRPSWDTEAF